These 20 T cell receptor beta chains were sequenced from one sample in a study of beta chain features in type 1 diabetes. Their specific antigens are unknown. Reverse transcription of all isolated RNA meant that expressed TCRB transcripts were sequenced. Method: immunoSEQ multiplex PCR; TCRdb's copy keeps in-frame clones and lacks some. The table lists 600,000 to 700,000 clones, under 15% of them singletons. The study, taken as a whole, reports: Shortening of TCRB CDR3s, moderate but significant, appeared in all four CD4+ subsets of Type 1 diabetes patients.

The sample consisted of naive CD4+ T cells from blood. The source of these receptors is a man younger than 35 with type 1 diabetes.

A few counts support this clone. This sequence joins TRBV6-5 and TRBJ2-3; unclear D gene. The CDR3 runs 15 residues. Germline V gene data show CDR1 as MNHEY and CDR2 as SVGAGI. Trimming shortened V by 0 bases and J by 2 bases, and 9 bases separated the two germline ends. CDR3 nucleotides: TGTGCCAGCAGTTACTCTAGGACCGTCACAGATACGCAGTATTTT. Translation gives CASSYSRTVTDTQYF.

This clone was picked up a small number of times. The CDR3 nucleotides are TGTGCCAGCCGGACAGGACTAGCGGGGAACTCTGGGGCCAACGTCCTGACTTTC. Its protein is CASRTGLAGNSGANVLTF. This chain uses TRBV4-2 with TRBJ2-6, with 12 bases aligning to TRBD2. V shed 8 bases and J 0 bases; nucleotides not matched to a gene: 8. Per the germline V gene, CDR1 is LGHNA and CDR2 is YNFKEQ. The CDR3 is 18 amino acids.

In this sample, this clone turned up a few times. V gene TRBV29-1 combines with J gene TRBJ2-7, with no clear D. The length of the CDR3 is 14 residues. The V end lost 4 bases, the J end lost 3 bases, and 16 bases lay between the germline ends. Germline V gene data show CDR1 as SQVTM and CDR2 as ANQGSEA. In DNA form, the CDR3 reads TGCAGCGTTGTTCCTGGTCTTCACAACTACGAGCAGTACTTC. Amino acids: CSVVPGLHNYEQYF.

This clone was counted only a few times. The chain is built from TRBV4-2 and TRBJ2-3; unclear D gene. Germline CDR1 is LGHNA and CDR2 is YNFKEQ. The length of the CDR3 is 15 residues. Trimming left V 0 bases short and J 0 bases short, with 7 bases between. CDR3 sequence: CASSQEQPSTDTQYF. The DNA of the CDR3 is TGTGCCAGCAGCCAAGAGCAGCCGAGCACAGATACGCAGTATTTT.

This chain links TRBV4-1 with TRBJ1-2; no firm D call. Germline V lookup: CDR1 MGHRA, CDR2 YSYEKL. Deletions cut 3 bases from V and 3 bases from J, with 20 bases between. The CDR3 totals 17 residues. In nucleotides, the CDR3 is TGCGCCAGCAGCCAGGACGATCTGGCCGGACCCGACTATGGCTACACCTTC. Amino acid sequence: CASSQDDLAGPDYGYTF.

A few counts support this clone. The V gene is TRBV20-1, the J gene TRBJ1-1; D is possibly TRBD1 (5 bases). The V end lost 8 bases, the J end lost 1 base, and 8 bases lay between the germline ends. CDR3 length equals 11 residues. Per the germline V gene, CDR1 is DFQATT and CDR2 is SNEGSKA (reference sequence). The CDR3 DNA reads TGCAGTCATCAGGGGAACACTGAAGCTTTCTTT. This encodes CSHQGNTEAFF.

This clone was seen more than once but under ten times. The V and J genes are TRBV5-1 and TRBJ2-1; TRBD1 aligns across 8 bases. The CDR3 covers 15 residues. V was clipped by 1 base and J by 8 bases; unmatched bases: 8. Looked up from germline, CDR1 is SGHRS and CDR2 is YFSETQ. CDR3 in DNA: TGCGCCAGCAGCTTGTACCCCAGGGGGCGCGATGAGCAGTTCTTC. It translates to CASSLYPRGRDEQFF.

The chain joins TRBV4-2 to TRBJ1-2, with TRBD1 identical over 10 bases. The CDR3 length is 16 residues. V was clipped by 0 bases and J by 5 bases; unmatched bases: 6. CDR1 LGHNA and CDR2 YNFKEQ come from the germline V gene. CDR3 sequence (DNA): TGTGCCAGCAGCCAAGAATCGGGACAGGGGCTTTATGGCTACACCTTC. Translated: CASSQESGQGLYGYTF.

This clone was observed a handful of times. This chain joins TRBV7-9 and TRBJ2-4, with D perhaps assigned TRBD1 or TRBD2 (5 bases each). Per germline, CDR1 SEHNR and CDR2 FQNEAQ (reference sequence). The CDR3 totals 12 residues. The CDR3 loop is CATNGARDIQYF. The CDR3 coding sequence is TGTGCTACAAATGGGGCGAGGGACATTCAGTACTTC.

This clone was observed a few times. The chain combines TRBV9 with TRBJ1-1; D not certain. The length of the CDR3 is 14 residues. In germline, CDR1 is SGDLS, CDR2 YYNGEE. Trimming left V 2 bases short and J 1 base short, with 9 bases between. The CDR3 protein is CASSVSEWNTEAFF. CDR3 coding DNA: TGTGCCAGCAGCGTGTCGGAGTGGAACACTGAAGCTTTCTTT.

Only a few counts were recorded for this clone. The CDR3 reads CASSAWTVYEQYF. CDR3 coding DNA: TGCGCCAGCAGTGCCTGGACAGTCTACGAGCAGTACTTC. The V call is TRBV10-1, the J call TRBJ2-7; a possible D gene is TRBD1 (6 bases). CDR1 is WNHNN and CDR2 is SYGVQD in the germline V gene (reference sequence). This CDR3 contains 13 residues. The V and J ends lost 4 bases and 3 bases respectively, with 10 bases between them.

In nucleotides, the CDR3 is TGTGCCAGCAGCTTGGCGCAGGGCAGGGCCCAAAACATTCAGTACTTC. This sequence encodes CASSLAQGRAQNIQYF. The genes are TRBV5-6 and TRBJ2-4; TRBD1 is a possible D gene (5 bases). This CDR3 comprises 16 residues. Per the germline V gene, CDR1 is SGHDT and CDR2 is YYEEEE. The V and J ends lost 0 bases and 5 bases respectively, with 15 bases between them.

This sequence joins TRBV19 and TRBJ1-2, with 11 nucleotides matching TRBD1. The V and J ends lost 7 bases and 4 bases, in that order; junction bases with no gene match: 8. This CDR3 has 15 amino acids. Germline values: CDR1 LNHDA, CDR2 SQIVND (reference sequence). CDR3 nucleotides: TGTGCCAGTACCACCGGGACAGGGGGTTTCTATGGCTACACCTTC. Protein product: CASTTGTGGFYGYTF.

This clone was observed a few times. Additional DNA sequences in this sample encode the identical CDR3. CDR3 in amino acids: CASSLGTDTQYF. The CDR3 bases are TGTGCCAGCAGCTTGGGCACAGATACGCAGTATTTT. This chain links TRBV11-1 with TRBJ2-3; D ambiguous. With 3 bases removed from V and 1 base from J, the gap between germline ends came to 2 bases. From germline, CDR1 is SGHAT and CDR2 FQDESV (reference sequence). This CDR3 has 12 residues.

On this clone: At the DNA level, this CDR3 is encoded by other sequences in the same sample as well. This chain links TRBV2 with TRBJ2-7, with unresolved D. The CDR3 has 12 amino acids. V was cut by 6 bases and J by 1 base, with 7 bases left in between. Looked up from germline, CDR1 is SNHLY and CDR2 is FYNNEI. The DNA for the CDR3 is TGTGCCAGCAGCTCGGATTCCTACGAGCAGTACTTC. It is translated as CASSSDSYEQYF.

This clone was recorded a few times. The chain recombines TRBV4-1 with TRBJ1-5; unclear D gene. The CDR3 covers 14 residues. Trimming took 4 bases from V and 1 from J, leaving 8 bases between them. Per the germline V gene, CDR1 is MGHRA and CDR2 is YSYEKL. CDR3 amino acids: CASSLGLSNQPQHF. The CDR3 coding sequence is TGCGCCAGCAGCCTCGGTTTAAGCAATCAGCCCCAGCATTTT.

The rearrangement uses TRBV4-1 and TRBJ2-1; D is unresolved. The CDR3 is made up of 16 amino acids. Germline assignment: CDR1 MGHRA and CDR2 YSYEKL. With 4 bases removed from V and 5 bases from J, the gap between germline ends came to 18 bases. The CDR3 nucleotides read TGCGCCAGCAGCCCCGAACATTGGACCACTAACAATGAGCAGTTCTTC. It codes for CASSPEHWTTNNEQFF.

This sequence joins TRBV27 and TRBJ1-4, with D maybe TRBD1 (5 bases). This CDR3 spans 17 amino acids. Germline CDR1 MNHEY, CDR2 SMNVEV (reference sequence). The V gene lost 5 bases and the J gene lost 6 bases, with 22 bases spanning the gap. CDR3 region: CASSTRFHGTGDEKLFF. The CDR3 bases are TGTGCCAGCAGTACGAGGTTCCACGGGACGGGAGATGAAAAACTGTTTTTT. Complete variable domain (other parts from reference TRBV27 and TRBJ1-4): EAQVTQNPRYLITVTGKKLTVTCSQNMNHEYMSWYRQDPGLGLRQIYYSMNVEVTDKGDVPEGYKVSRKEKRNFPLILESPSPNQTSLYFCASSTRFHGTGDEKLFFGSGTQLSVL.

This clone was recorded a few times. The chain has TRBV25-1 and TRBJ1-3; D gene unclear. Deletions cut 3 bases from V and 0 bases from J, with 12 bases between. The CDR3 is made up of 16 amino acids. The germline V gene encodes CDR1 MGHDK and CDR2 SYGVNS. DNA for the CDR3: TGTGCCAGCAGTGAGGGGTCAGGACCCTCTGGAAACACCATATATTTT. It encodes CASSEGSGPSGNTIYF.

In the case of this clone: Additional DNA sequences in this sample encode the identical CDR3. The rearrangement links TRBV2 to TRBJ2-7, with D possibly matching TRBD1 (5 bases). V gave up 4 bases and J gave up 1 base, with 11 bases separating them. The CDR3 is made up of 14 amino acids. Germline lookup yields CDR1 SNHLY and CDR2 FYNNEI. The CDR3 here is CASSGQGSSYEQYF. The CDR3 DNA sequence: TGTGCCAGCAGTGGCCAGGGCAGTTCCTACGAGCAGTACTTC.